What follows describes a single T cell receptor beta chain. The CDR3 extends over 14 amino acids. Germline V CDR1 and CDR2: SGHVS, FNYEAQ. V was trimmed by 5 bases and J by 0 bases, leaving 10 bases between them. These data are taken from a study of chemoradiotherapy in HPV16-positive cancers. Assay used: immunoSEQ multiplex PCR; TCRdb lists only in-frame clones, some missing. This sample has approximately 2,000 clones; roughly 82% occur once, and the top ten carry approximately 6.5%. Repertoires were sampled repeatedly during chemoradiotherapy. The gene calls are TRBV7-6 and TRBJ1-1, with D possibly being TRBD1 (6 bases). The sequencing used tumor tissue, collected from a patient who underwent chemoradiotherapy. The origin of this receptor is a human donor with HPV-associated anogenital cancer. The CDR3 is CASSPTGLNTEAFF. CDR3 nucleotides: TGTGCCAGCAGCCCGACAGGATTGAACACTGAAGCTTTCTTT.